One and the same sample provided the 19 T cell receptor beta chains below, sequenced in a study of PD-L1 blockade in urothelial cancer (TCRdb year 2017). Libraries were made using the immunoSEQ multiplex PCR assay. Here the immuneACCESS table is served through TCRdb, limited to in-frame sequences with V and J called. Missing clones are a known gap in these copies; in checked studies unresolved V genes cover under half, and the rest lacks a known reason. This sample lists about 52,000 clones; about 80% were detected once. The ten largest make up around 3.6% of the sample. Sequencing used PBMCs, obtained around atezolizumab (anti-PD-L1) treatment. The receptors were sampled from a man in his sixties or seventies with urothelial cancer.

The chain joins TRBV5-4 to TRBJ2-1, with 13 bases that match TRBD2. Per germline, CDR1 SGHNT and CDR2 YYREEE (reference sequence). J gave up 9 bases and V 4 bases, and 10 bases lay outside the gene matches. The CDR3 is 16 residues long. CDR3 in amino acids: CASSPTTSGGIGEQFF. CDR3 sequence (DNA): TGTGCCAGCAGCCCCACGACTAGCGGGGGGATAGGTGAGCAGTTCTTC.

This chain joins TRBV9 and TRBJ1-2; TRBD1 matches at 10 bases. After removal of 0 bases from V and 5 bases from J, the junction contained 10 bases not matched to a gene. Germline V gives CDR1 SGDLS, CDR2 YYNGEE. This CDR3 comprises 17 residues. In DNA, the CDR3 is TGTGCCAGCAGCGTAGAGGCTAGGGGGACAGGGGAATATGGCTACACCTTC. Translating it yields CASSVEARGTGEYGYTF.

This chain joins TRBV19 and TRBJ2-3; the D gene is possibly TRBD1 (5 bases). In germline, CDR1 is LNHDA, CDR2 SQIVND (reference sequence). V was cut by 1 base and J by 2 bases, with 10 bases left in between. This CDR3 contains 15 residues. The CDR3 nucleotides read TGTGCCAGTAGTATAGGAACAGGTTACACAGATACGCAGTATTTT. Amino acid sequence: CASSIGTGYTDTQYF.

V usage is TRBV6-5 and J usage is TRBJ2-7; perhaps TRBD1 as D (6 bases). The CDR3 sequence is 14 residues long. The germline V gene encodes CDR1 MNHEY and CDR2 SVGAGI. V was clipped by 6 bases and J by 5 bases, with 17 bases between them. The chain's CDR3 is CASSYGTIRDEQYF. The CDR3 DNA sequence: TGTGCCAGCAGCTACGGGACAATTAGGGACGAGCAGTACTTC.

This chain links TRBV5-1 with TRBJ2-3; TRBD2 is a possible D gene (7 bases). V was trimmed by 0 bases and J by 6 bases, leaving 17 bases between them. The CDR3 runs to 16 residues. Germline V gene sequence: CDR1 SGHRS, CDR2 YFSETQ. Here the CDR3 DNA reads TGCGCCAGCAGCTTGGAGGCCGCGGGGGCGTCCGATACGCAGTATTTT. It yields the protein CASSLEAAGASDTQYF.

There are a few counts of this clone. V and J are TRBV7-2 and TRBJ1-5, with D possibly TRBD1 on 5 matching bases. Trimming removed 1 base at V and 6 bases at J, with 10 bases between. The CDR3 is made up of 14 amino acids. Per germline, CDR1 SGHTA and CDR2 FQGNSA. The CDR3 DNA sequence: TGTGCCAGCAGCTTAGTAGGGGTAAGTCAGCCCCAGCATTTT. Its protein is CASSLVGVSQPQHF. The whole variable domain, remainder taken from reference TRBV7-2 and TRBJ1-5, is GAGVSQSPSNKVTEKGKDVELRCDPISGHTALYWYRQSLGQGLEFLIYFQGNSAPDKSGLPSDRFSAERTGGSVSTLTIQRTQQEDSAVYLCASSLVGVSQPQHFGDGTRLSIL.

This chain uses TRBV4-2 with TRBJ2-3, with TRBD2 matching over 16 bases. Unmatched junction bases numbered 2, after V lost 3 bases and J lost 2 bases. Germline-derived CDR1 and CDR2 are LGHNA and YNFKEQ. The CDR3 loop spans 17 amino acids. DNA for the CDR3: TGTGCCAGCAGCCACGGGACTAGCGGGGGGGCCACAGATACGCAGTATTTT. It codes for CASSHGTSGGATDTQYF.

This clone occurred once. The J gene is TRBJ2-1, the V gene TRBV7-8; D remains ambiguous. V lost 1 base and J 0 bases, leaving 4 bases between the germline ends. In germline, CDR1 is SGHVS, CDR2 FQNEAQ. This CDR3 has 14 amino acids. The CDR3 DNA follows: TGTGCCAGCAGCTTAGGGAGCTCCTACAATGAGCAGTTCTTC. Translation: CASSLGSSYNEQFF.

V usage is TRBV14 and J usage is TRBJ1-2; D remains unclear. In germline, CDR1 is SGHDN, CDR2 FVKESK. The CDR3 loop spans 15 amino acids. V lost 0 bases and J lost 6, with 14 bases in between. The CDR3 sequence: CASSQDTGGPNGYTF. The CDR3 DNA reads TGTGCCAGCAGCCAAGATACGGGAGGGCCCAATGGCTACACCTTC.

This clone was observed many times. V usage is TRBV5-1 and J usage is TRBJ1-2; TRBD1 agrees at 8 bases. The V gene end was trimmed by 4 bases and the J gene end by 8 bases; junction bases not matched to a gene: 7. CDR3 length: 13 residues. CDR1 is SGHRS, CDR2 YFSETQ, per germline. CDR3 bases: TGCGCCAGCAGCCCGGAGACAGGGGCCGGCTACACCTTC. It codes for CASSPETGAGYTF.

This chain connects TRBV7-9 to TRBJ1-1; TRBD1 might be the D (6 bases). CDR1 is SEHNR and CDR2 is FQNEAQ in the germline V gene (reference sequence). The V gene lost 1 base and the J gene lost 8 bases, with 20 bases spanning the gap. The CDR3 runs to 16 residues. This chain's CDR3 is CASSLERGRIPHEAFF. CDR3 sequence (DNA): TGTGCCAGCAGCTTAGAGAGGGGGAGAATTCCTCACGAAGCTTTCTTT.

The rearrangement uses TRBV11-1 and TRBJ2-1, with 14 bases lining up with TRBD2. Unmatched junction bases numbered 8, after V lost 7 bases and J lost 6 bases. The CDR3 spans 16 residues. The germline CDR1 and CDR2 sequences are SGHAT and FQDESV (reference sequence). In nucleotides, the CDR3 is TGTGCCAGCACGGAGACTAGCGGGAGGGCCCTCAATGAGCAGTTCTTC. It encodes CASTETSGRALNEQFF.

This chain uses TRBV18 with TRBJ2-6; D uncertain. CDR1 is KGHSH and CDR2 is LQKENI in the germline V gene. The CDR3 contains 18 residues. V was cut by 1 base and J by 1 base, with 14 bases left in between. The CDR3 region has the DNA TGTGCCAGCTCACCACTGGGTTCTAGAATGTCTGGGGCCAACGTCCTGACTTTC. Translating gives CASSPLGSRMSGANVLTF.

The CDR3 is CASSQDEEGSRGFYNEQFF. The DNA of the CDR3 is TGCGCCAGCAGCCAAGATGAGGAGGGGTCAAGGGGTTTTTACAATGAGCAGTTCTTC. The chain employs TRBV4-1 and TRBJ2-1, with D perhaps matching TRBD2 (6 bases). V lost 0 bases to trimming and J lost 4 bases, with 22 bases between them. Germline V gene lookup returns CDR1 MGHRA and CDR2 YSYEKL. The CDR3 is made up of 19 amino acids.

This clone appeared a few times. This chain joins TRBV2 and TRBJ1-1, with D perhaps matching TRBD1 (6 bases). CDR1 and CDR2 from the germline V gene are SNHLY and FYNNEI. The CDR3 contains 15 residues. Trimming cost V 6 bases and J 0 bases, with 14 bases left between them. The CDR3: CASSVYGQMNTEAFF. CDR3 nucleotides: TGTGCCAGCAGCGTTTATGGACAGATGAACACTGAAGCTTTCTTT.

The CDR3: CASSPMGKETQYF. The CDR3, as DNA: TGTGCCAGCAGTCCGATGGGCAAAGAGACCCAGTACTTC. This chain uses TRBV5-4 with TRBJ2-5, with D hard to call. The germline V gene encodes CDR1 SGHNT and CDR2 YYREEE (reference sequence). Trimming took 5 bases from V and 3 from J, leaving 11 bases between them. There are 13 residues in the CDR3. Supplemented by reference TRBV5-4 and TRBJ2-5, the full variable domain reads ETGVTQSPTHLIKTRGQQVTLRCSSQSGHNTVSWYQQALGQGPQFIFQYYREEENGRGNFPPRFSGLQFPNYSSELNVNALELDDSALYLCASSPMGKETQYFGPGTRLLVL.

This clone was observed a few times. The CDR3 carries no conserved terminal phenylalanine or tryptophan, so it likely arises from a read error. It is unclear where the CDR3 begins or ends on the DNA, so no DNA is shown, and the CDR3 is as TCRdb lists it. The chain links TRBV27 to TRBJ1-1; TRBD1 reflects the table's D call only, with no check against the DNA. The length of the CDR3 is 8 amino acids, counting both ends. The germline V gene encodes CDR1 MNHEY and CDR2 SMNVEV (reference sequence). The CDR3 loop is CASSRTGV.

The V gene is TRBV7-6, the J gene TRBJ2-1; 8 nucleotides align to TRBD2. V lost 4 bases to trimming and J lost 5 bases; unmatched junction nucleotides: 7. CDR1 and CDR2 (germline): SGHVS, FNYEAQ. This CDR3 is built from 15 residues. CDR3 bases: TGTGCCAGCAGCTCCACCGGGACTAGTAACAATGAGCAGTTCTTC. Its protein is CASSSTGTSNNEQFF.

This clone was picked up a small number of times. The chain links TRBV7-2 to TRBJ1-1; D perhaps matches TRBD1 (6 bases). Trimming removed 5 bases at V and 11 bases at J, with 21 bases between. The germline gives CDR1 SGHTA, CDR2 FQGNSA. The CDR3 runs to 14 residues. The CDR3 spells CASSARLQGFVAFF. The CDR3 DNA sequence: TGTGCCAGCAGCGCGCGACTACAGGGATTTGTCGCTTTCTTT.